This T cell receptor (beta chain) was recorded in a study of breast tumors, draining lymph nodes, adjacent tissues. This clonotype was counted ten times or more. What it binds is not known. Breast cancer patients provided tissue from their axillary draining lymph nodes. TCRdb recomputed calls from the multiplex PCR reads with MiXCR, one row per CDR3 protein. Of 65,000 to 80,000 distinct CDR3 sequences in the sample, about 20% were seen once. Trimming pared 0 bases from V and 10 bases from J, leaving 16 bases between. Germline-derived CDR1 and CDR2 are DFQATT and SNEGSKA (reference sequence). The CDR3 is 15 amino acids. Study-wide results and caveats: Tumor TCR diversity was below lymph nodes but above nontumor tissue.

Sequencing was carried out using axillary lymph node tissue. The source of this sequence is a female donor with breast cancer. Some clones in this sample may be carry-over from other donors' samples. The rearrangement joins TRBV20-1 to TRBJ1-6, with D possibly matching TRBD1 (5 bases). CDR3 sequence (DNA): TGCAGTGCTAGAGAGAGGGCCCGAAAGGGGTCACCCCTCCACTTT. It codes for CSARERARKGSPLHF.